This TCR beta chain was captured in a study of T cells in Graves' hyperthyroidism and ophthalmopathy. Amplification of TCR beta CDR3 regions was performed using RNA transcripts as template. TCR CDR3 regions were first amplified by RT-PCR with HTBI primers. One entry per CDR3 protein, called by TCRdb with MiXCR from the multiplex PCR reads. The table includes about 330,000 distinct CDR3 sequences, roughly 15% detected once. General study results and limits: Most thyroid-expanded clonotypes above 0.001 were also found in blood.

The CDR3 covers 14 residues. The V segment lost 5 bases and the J segment 7 bases; nucleotides outside the gene matches: 8. Germline CDR1 reads DFQATT; CDR2 reads SNEGSKA (reference sequence). This clonotype was detected many times. Its antigen is as yet unknown. Lactation, pregnancy, other autoimmune disease or uncontrolled infection excluded patients. The sequenced sample was blood. The gene calls are TRBV20-1 and TRBJ1-6; 7 nucleotides match TRBD1. The receptor was isolated from a woman aged 40 to 55 with Graves' ophthalmopathy. The CDR3 region has the DNA TGCAGTGCTGCCGGACAGGTGGGGAATTCACCCCTCCACTTT. This encodes CSAAGQVGNSPLHF.